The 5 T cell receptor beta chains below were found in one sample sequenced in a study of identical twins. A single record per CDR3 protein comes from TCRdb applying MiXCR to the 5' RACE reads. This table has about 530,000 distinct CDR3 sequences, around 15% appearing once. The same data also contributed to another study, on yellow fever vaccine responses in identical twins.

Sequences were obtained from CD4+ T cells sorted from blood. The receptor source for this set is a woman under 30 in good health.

CDR3 nucleotides: TGCAGTGCTGATAGTGAGGGTCGGAACATTCAGTACTTC. Translation gives CSADSEGRNIQYF. The chain couples TRBV20-1 to TRBJ2-4; TRBD2 might be the D (5 bases). V lost 5 bases and J lost 7, with 15 bases in between. CDR3 length equals 13 residues. CDR1 and CDR2 (germline): DFQATT, SNEGSKA (reference sequence).

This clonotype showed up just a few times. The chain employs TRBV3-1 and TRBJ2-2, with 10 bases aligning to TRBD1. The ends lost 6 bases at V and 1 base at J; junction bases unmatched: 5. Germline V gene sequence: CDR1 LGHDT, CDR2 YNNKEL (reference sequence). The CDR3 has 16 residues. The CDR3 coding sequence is TGTGCCAGCAGAGGGACAGGGGTTGAGAACACCGGGGAGCTGTTTTTT. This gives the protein CASRGTGVENTGELFF.

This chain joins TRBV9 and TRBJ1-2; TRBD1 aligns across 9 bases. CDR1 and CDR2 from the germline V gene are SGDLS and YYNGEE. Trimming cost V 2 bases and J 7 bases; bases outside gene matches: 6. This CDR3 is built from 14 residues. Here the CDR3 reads CASSVRDRVGGYTF. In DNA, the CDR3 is TGTGCCAGCAGCGTTCGGGACAGGGTCGGTGGCTACACCTTC.

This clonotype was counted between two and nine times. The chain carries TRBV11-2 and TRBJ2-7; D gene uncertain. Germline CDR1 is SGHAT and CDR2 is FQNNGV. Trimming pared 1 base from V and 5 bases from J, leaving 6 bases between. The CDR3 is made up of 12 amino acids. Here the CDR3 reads CASSLVSHEQYF. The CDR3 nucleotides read TGTGCCAGCAGCTTAGTCAGCCACGAGCAGTACTTC.

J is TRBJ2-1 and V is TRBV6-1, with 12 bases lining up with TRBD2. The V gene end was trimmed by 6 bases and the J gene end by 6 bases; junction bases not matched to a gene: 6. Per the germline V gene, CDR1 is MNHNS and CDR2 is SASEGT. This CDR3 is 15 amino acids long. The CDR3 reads CASRTGLAGGNEQFF. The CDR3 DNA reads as TGTGCCAGCAGAACGGGACTAGCGGGTGGCAATGAGCAGTTCTTC.